This TCR beta chain came from a study of blood T cell repertoires in COVID-19. Overall study context: The United States, Italy and Spain were the sources of the acute and convalescent COVID-19 samples. The cDNA or gDNA used as material had been derived from T cells, B-cell-depleted T cells, or PBMCs.

A single count supports this clone. This sample includes further DNA sequences coding for the same CDR3. Germline CDR1 SGHTA, CDR2 FQGNSA. The J segment lost 2 bases and the V segment lost 0 bases, leaving 1 base of the junction unmatched. This CDR3 is 15 amino acids long. Original methodology: Reference gene primer amplification in the assay estimated nucleated cell counts. Only in-frame clones appear in the TCRdb table, and some are missing; sequencing was by immunoSEQ multiplex PCR. V and J calls and clone size are those listed in that table; D and trimming were worked out from the DNA. This sample has around 160,000 clones, with roughly 90% found just once.

The clonotype comes from a human donor in a cohort sampled during active COVID-19. The chain carries TRBV7-2 and TRBJ2-1; 7 bases are a match to TRBD1. Sample: peripheral blood. This CDR3 is CASSLAGGPYNEQFF. CDR3 in DNA: TGTGCCAGCAGCTTAGCAGGGGGCCCCTACAATGAGCAGTTCTTC. The full variable domain, its missing parts supplied by reference TRBV7-2 and TRBJ2-1, is GAGVSQSPSNKVTEKGKDVELRCDPISGHTALYWYRQSLGQGLEFLIYFQGNSAPDKSGLPSDRFSAERTGGSVSTLTIQRTQQEDSAVYLCASSLAGGPYNEQFFGPGTRLTVL.